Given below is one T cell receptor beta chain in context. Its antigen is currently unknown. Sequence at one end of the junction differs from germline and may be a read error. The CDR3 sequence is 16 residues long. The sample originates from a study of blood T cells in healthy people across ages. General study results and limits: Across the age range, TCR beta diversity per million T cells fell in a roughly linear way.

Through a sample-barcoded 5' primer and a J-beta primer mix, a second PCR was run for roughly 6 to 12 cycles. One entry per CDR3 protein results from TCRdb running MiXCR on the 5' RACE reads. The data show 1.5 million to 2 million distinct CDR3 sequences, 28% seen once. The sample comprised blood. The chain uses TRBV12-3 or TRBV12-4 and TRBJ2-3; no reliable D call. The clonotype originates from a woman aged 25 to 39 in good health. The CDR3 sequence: CASILRAVVGTDTQYF. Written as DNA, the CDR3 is TGTGCCAGCATTTTAAGGGCTGTCGTGGGCACAGATACGCAGTATTTT.